What follows describes a single T cell receptor beta chain. There are a few counts of this clonotype. Its specific antigen is unknown. There are no base qualities to consult, and no much larger clone falls within one base. Explained via the paper, the treatment or condition label denotes: in vitro stimulation with specific CMV peptide epitopes to enrich CMV-specific T cells. The data derive from a study of T cell repertoires in cytomegalovirus infection (dated by TCRdb to between 2018 and 2021). Looking at the study overall: Recently identified HLA-C-restricted CMV epitopes, whose presentation resists viral immunomodulation, were targeted by peptide stimulations together with well-studied HLA-B-restricted epitopes. Donor HLA type was relevant to the analysis, as public TCR beta signatures indicated carriage of CMV infection together with the matching HLA type. On the study overall, not on this receptor specifically: The ex vivo response was dominated by HLA-C-restricted CMV-specific TCR beta clonotypes, which also provided the single most frequent clonotype in two of eight donors. Carriers of CMV infection plus the relevant HLA type were discriminated by the cumulative frequency of public TCR beta family members in the study cohort and in an independent roughly 370-donor cohort.

The listed sequencing device is Illumina HiSeq 1500. TCRdb handled the public reads itself, with Q25 trimming in fastp and clone calling in MiXCR, and kept productive beta chains. CDR3 protein sequences are deduplicated, and each keeps its most common genes and DNA. This sample lists fewer than 950,000 distinct CDR3 sequences; approximately 32% were detected once. Under 15% of the sample goes to the ten largest clones. CDR1 and CDR2 were assigned from the germline V gene (reference sequence) as SEHNR and FQNEAQ. Trimming removed 5 bases from V and 11 bases from J, leaving 21 bases between the germline ends. There are 14 amino acids in the CDR3, from cysteine to phenylalanine inclusive. The CDR3 DNA has 42 bases and is translated from base 1.

The clonotype originates from a human donor in good health (CMV status not recorded). Some clones in this sample may be carry-over from other donors' samples. Here the sequenced sample was cultured CD8+ T cells from PBMCs, taken from culture after CMV antigen stimulation. The rearrangement joined TRBV7-9 to TRBJ1-1; the D region possibly corresponds to TRBD1 (6 bases align). The CDR3 corresponds to CASSLPREGGAAFF. The nucleotide sequence is TGTGCCAGCAGCCTACCCAGGGAGGGGGGCGCGGCTTTCTTT. Full variable domain (CDR3 extended with the reference TRBV7-9 and TRBJ1-1 proteins): DTGVSQNPRHKITKRGQNVTFRCDPISEHNRLYWYRQTLGQGPEFLTYFQNEAQLEKSRLLSDRFSAERPKGSFSTLEIQRTEQGDSAMYLCASSLPREGGAAFFGQGTRLTVV.